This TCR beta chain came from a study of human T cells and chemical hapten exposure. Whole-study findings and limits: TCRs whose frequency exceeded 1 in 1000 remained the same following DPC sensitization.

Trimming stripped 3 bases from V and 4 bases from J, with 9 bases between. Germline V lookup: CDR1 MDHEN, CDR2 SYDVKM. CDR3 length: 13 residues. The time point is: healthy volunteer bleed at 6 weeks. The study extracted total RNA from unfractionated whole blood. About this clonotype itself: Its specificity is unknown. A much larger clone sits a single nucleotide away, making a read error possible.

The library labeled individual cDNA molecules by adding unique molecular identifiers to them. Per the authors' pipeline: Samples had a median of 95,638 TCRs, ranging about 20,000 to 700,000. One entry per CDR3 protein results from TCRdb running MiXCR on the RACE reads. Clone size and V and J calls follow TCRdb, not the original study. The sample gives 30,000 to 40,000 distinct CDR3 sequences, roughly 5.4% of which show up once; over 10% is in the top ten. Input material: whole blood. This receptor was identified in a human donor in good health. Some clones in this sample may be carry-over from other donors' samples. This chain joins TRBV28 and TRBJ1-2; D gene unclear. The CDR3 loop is CASSFGRIYGYTF. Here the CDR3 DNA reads TGTGCCAGCAGTTTCGGGCGGATCTATGGCTACACCTTC.